A single sample is the source of the 24 T cell receptor beta chains below, sequenced in a study of blood T cells in healthy people across ages. A second PCR of roughly 7 to 11 cycles used a sample-barcoded 5' primer and a J-beta primer mix. TCRdb reanalysed the 5' RACE reads using MiXCR and keeps one entry per CDR3 protein. The sample has 1 million or so distinct CDR3 sequences; 35% to 50% are singletons. The source material was blood. The source is a woman aged 55-75 years in good health.

In its sample, this clonotype was seen a few times. V is TRBV20-1 and J is TRBJ2-5; perhaps D is TRBD1 or TRBD2 (6 bases each). Trimming pared 2 bases from V and 1 base from J, leaving 17 bases between. There are 16 residues in the CDR3. Germline V lookup: CDR1 DFQATT, CDR2 SNEGSKA (reference sequence). The DNA for the CDR3 is TGCAGTGCTAGAACTCCCCGAGGGGGGATCCAAGAGACCCAGTACTTC. This encodes CSARTPRGGIQETQYF.

The chain carries TRBV29-1 and TRBJ1-1; D perhaps matches TRBD1 (5 bases). The CDR3 is 15 residues long. CDR1 is SQVTM and CDR2 is ANQGSEA in the germline V gene. V lost 4 bases and J 3 bases, leaving 18 bases between the germline ends. The CDR3 DNA reads TGCAGCGTTGTAAAATTGACAGATTGGGACACTGAAGCTTTCTTT. This encodes CSVVKLTDWDTEAFF.

The chain couples TRBV11-2 to TRBJ2-1; 14 nucleotides line up with TRBD2. Per germline, CDR1 SGHAT and CDR2 FQNNGV. The CDR3 runs to 19 residues. J gave up 1 base and V 0 bases, and 5 bases lay outside the gene matches. CDR3 bases: TGTGCCAGCAGCTTAGAAGGACTAGCGGGAGGTTGGTCCTACAATGAGCAGTTCTTC. This gives the protein CASSLEGLAGGWSYNEQFF.

This sequence joins TRBV9 and TRBJ2-1; D unclear. Trimming left V 0 bases short and J 10 bases short, with 8 bases between. The CDR3 extends over 12 amino acids. Per germline, CDR1 SGDLS and CDR2 YYNGEE. CDR3 sequence reads: CASSVDIKEQFF. The DNA for the CDR3 is TGTGCCAGCAGCGTAGATATAAAAGAGCAGTTCTTC.

V gene TRBV20-1 combines with J gene TRBJ1-2; D remains unclear. The V and J ends lost 5 bases and 1 base respectively, with 11 bases between them. Germline-derived CDR1 and CDR2 are DFQATT and SNEGSKA (reference sequence). CDR3 length: 13 amino acids. The CDR3 DNA reads TGCAGTGCTTCCCGGACGTATAACTATGGCTACACCTTC. Translated, it gives CSASRTYNYGYTF.

This clonotype appeared a few times. The V call is TRBV27, the J call TRBJ2-7, with D uncertain. Between the trimmed V and J ends, which lost 6 bases and 0 bases, there was a span of 12 bases. Germline assignment: CDR1 MNHEY and CDR2 SMNVEV (reference sequence). The CDR3 is made up of 14 amino acids. DNA of the CDR3: TGTGCCAGCAGGCAGACGAGGAGCTCCTACGAGCAGTACTTC. This codes for CASRQTRSSYEQYF.

The chain employs TRBV3-1 and TRBJ2-1; unclear D gene. CDR3 length: 14 amino acids. Germline V gene data show CDR1 as LGHDT and CDR2 as YNNKEL (reference sequence). V lost 5 bases and J 0 bases, leaving 8 bases between the germline ends. Written as DNA, the CDR3 is TGTGCCAGCAGCAGACGGAGCTCCTACAATGAGCAGTTCTTC. It specifies CASSRRSSYNEQFF.

The rearrangement links TRBV9 to TRBJ2-3, with D uncertain. CDR1 SGDLS and CDR2 YYNGEE come from the germline V gene. V dropped 0 bases and J dropped 0 bases, with 8 bases sitting between them. The CDR3 loop spans 15 amino acids. This CDR3 is CASSVEVGSTDTQYF. For the CDR3, the DNA is TGTGCCAGCAGCGTAGAGGTCGGGAGCACAGATACGCAGTATTTT.

The chain employs TRBV12-3 or TRBV12-4 and TRBJ2-2; D is uncertain. The germline V and J ends were trimmed by 4 bases and 7 bases, with 7 bases remaining between them. The CDR3 runs 12 residues. The CDR3 region is CASSSPGGELFF. The CDR3 DNA sequence: TGTGCCAGCAGTTCCCCCGGCGGGGAGCTGTTTTTT.

The chain recombines TRBV13 with TRBJ2-7; a possible D gene is TRBD2 (5 bases). The CDR3 sequence is 15 residues long. V lost 5 bases and J 0 bases, leaving 14 bases between the germline ends. Germline V CDR1 and CDR2: PRHDT, FYEKMQ (reference sequence). In DNA form, the CDR3 reads TGTGCCAGCAGCCCCAGCGGCCTTGGCTCCTACGAGCAGTACTTC. This encodes CASSPSGLGSYEQYF. The full variable domain, in which reference TRBV13 and TRBJ2-7 provide the parts outside the CDR3, is AAGVIQSPRHLIKEKRETATLKCYPIPRHDTVYWYQQGPGQDPQFLISFYEKMQSDKGSIPDRFSAQQFSDYHSELNMSSLELGDSALYFCASSPSGLGSYEQYFGPGTRLTVT.

The V and J genes are TRBV5-1 and TRBJ2-2, with D unclear. CDR3 size: 17 residues. Germline V lookup: CDR1 SGHRS, CDR2 YFSETQ. The V and J ends lost 4 bases and 1 base respectively, with 17 bases between them. CDR3 nucleotides: TGCGCCAGCAGCCCCAACCCAGGCAGACTGAACACCGGGGAGCTGTTTTTT. It is translated as CASSPNPGRLNTGELFF. Based on the CDR3 plus reference TRBV5-1 and TRBJ2-2, the full variable domain is KAGVTQTPRYLIKTRGQQVTLSCSPISGHRSVSWYQQTPGQGLQFLFEYFSETQRNKGNFPGRFSGRQFSNSRSEMNVSTLELGDSALYLCASSPNPGRLNTGELFFGEGSRLTVL.

V is TRBV16 and J is TRBJ1-1; 7 bases are a match to TRBD1. Germline values: CDR1 KGHSY, CDR2 FQNENV. The J segment lost 2 bases and the V segment lost 7 bases, leaving 7 bases of the junction unmatched. The length of the CDR3 is 14 residues. CDR3 nucleotides: TGTGCCAGCACCCAGGGACAGCCTAACACTGAAGCTTTCTTT. This gives the protein CASTQGQPNTEAFF.

The rearrangement joins TRBV4-1 to TRBJ2-7; weak D call: TRBD1 (9 bases). Germline-derived CDR1 and CDR2 are MGHRA and YSYEKL. Trimming removed 7 bases at V and 5 bases at J, with 18 bases between. The CDR3 consists of 14 residues. The CDR3 DNA sequence: TGCGCCAGCAACGGGGGGGACAGGGCGCACGAGCAGTACTTC. Amino acid sequence: CASNGGDRAHEQYF.

There are a few counts of this clonotype. This chain uses TRBV11-2 with TRBJ2-1; tentatively, D is TRBD2 (5 bases). The CDR3 totals 16 residues. Germline CDR1 SGHAT, CDR2 FQNNGV. Trimming took off 4 bases at V and 4 bases at J, with 17 bases between the two ends. CDR3 in DNA: TGTGCCAGCAGCTCCGGCCCCGTAGCGCCGTACAATGAGCAGTTCTTC. It codes for CASSSGPVAPYNEQFF.

The chain combines TRBV6-5 with TRBJ1-2; 9 bases map to TRBD1. CDR3 size: 15 residues. After removal of 4 bases from V and 1 base from J, the junction contained 4 bases not matched to a gene. CDR1 is MNHEY, CDR2 SVGAGI, per germline. In DNA form, the CDR3 reads TGTGCCAGCAGTTCATACAGGGGGCTTAACTATGGCTACACCTTC. The encoded protein is CASSSYRGLNYGYTF.

Written as DNA, the CDR3 is TGTGCCACCAGCAGGGGGACAGGGGCCGAAAAACTGTTTTTT. It codes for CATSRGTGAEKLFF. This chain connects TRBV15 to TRBJ1-4, with TRBD1 matching over 10 bases. The germline CDR1 and CDR2 sequences are LNHNV and YYDKDF (reference sequence). V lost 3 bases to trimming and J lost 8 bases; unmatched junction nucleotides: 3. The CDR3 length is 14 residues.

The V call is TRBV20-1, the J call TRBJ2-3; a weak D match, TRBD1 (6 bases). Deletions cut 6 bases from V and 1 base from J, with 20 bases between. CDR1 and CDR2 (germline): DFQATT, SNEGSKA (reference sequence). The CDR3 is made up of 16 amino acids. CDR3 coding DNA: TGCAGTGCCCGAGACCTTTCAGGGGTACGCACAGATACGCAGTATTTT. It codes for CSARDLSGVRTDTQYF.

This clonotype was counted a few times. The rearrangement joins TRBV7-6 to TRBJ2-5; 13 positions match TRBD2. The length of the CDR3 is 16 residues. The germline gives CDR1 SGHVS, CDR2 FNYEAQ. V trimming: 4 bases; J trimming: 5 bases; junction bases outside the gene matches: 7. The CDR3 nucleotides are TGTGCCAGCAGCTCAACAACTAGCGGGAGGGGGGAGACCCAGTACTTC. It translates to CASSSTTSGRGETQYF.

The rearrangement joins TRBV6-1 to TRBJ1-5, with D hard to call. This CDR3 contains 14 residues. The V gene's germline CDR1 is MNHNS and CDR2 SASEGT. The V and J ends lost 2 bases and 3 bases respectively, with 8 bases between them. The DNA of the CDR3 is TGTGCCAGCAGTGAATCCCGACTCAATCAGCCCCAGCATTTT. This codes for CASSESRLNQPQHF.

V gene TRBV29-1 combines with J gene TRBJ1-6; no definite D call. V was cut by 5 bases and J by 18 bases, with 14 bases left in between. CDR1 is SQVTM, CDR2 ANQGSEA, per germline. The CDR3 has 10 residues. The CDR3 is CSVFEGTPHF. The CDR3 DNA reads TGCAGCGTTTTTGAAGGTACCCCCCACTTT.

V is TRBV2 and J is TRBJ2-7; the match to TRBD2 covers 11 bases. The CDR3 is 13 residues long. The trim removed 3 bases at V and 9 bases at J, leaving 4 bases unmatched. Germline-derived CDR1 and CDR2 are SNHLY and FYNNEI. This CDR3 reads CASSDTGLAVQYF. The CDR3 region has the DNA TGTGCCAGCAGTGATACGGGACTAGCGGTGCAGTACTTC.

The CDR3 here is CSAPSGMKDTQYF. The CDR3 DNA is TGCAGTGCTCCTAGCGGGATGAAGGATACGCAGTATTTT. The chain couples TRBV20-1 to TRBJ2-3, with 9 bases matching TRBD2. The CDR3 consists of 13 residues. Trimming removed 5 bases from V and 6 bases from J; junction bases left unmatched: 6. From germline, CDR1 is DFQATT and CDR2 SNEGSKA (reference sequence).

The chain has TRBV25-1 and TRBJ1-5, with D perhaps TRBD1 (5 bases). The CDR3 runs 14 residues. CDR1 is MGHDK and CDR2 is SYGVNS in the germline V gene. Trimming removed 3 bases at V and 6 bases at J, with 12 bases between. This CDR3 is CASSDARVGQPQHF. In DNA, the CDR3 is TGTGCCAGCAGTGATGCCAGGGTAGGTCAGCCCCAGCATTTT.

This chain links TRBV4-2 with TRBJ2-7; D unclear. The CDR3 has 17 residues. In germline, CDR1 is LGHNA, CDR2 YNFKEQ. The ends were cut back, 3 bases at V and 7 bases at J, with 25 bases in the middle. CDR3 protein: CASSQNVAASSYNEQYF. The CDR3 DNA reads TGTGCCAGCAGCCAGAACGTAGCTGCTTCCTCCTACAATGAGCAGTACTTC.